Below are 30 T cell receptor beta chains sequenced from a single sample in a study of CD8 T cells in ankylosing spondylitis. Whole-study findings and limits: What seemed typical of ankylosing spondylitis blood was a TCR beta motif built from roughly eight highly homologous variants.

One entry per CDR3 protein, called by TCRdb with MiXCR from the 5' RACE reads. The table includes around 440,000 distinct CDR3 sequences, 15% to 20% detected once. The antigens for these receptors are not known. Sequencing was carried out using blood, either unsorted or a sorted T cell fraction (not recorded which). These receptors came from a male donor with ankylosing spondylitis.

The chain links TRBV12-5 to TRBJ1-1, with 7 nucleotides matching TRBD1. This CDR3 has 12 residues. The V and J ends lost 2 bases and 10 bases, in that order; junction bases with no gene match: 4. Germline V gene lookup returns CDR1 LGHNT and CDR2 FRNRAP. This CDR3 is CASGLTTGLAFF. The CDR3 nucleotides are TGTGCTAGTGGTTTGACGACAGGGCTAGCTTTCTTT.

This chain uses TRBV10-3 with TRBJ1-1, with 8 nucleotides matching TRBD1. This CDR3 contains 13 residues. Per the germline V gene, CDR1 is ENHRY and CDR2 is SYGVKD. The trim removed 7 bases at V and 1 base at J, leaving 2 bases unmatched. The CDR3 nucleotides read TGTGCCATCAACGGACAGGGGAACACTGAAGCTTTCTTT. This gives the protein CAINGQGNTEAFF.

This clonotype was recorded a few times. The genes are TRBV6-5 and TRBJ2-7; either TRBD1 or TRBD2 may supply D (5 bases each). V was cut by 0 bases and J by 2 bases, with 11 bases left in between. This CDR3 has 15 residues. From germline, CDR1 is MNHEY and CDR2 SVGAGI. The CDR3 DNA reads TGTGCCAGCAGTTACTCGACGAGGGGCGCCTACGAGCAGTACTTC. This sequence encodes CASSYSTRGAYEQYF.

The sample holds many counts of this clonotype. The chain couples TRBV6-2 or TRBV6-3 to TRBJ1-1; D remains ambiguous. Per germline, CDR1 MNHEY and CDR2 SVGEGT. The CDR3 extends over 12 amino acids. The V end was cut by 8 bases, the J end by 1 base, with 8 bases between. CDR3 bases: TGTGCCAGCCTCCGGTCGAACACTGAAGCTTTCTTT. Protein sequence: CASLRSNTEAFF.

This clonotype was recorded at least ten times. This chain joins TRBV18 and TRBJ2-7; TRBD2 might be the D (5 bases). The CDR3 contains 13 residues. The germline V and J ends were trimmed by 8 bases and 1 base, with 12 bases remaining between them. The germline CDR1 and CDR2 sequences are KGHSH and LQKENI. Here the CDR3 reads CASSPPGSYEQYF. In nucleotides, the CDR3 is TGTGCCAGCAGCCCCCCGGGATCCTACGAGCAGTACTTC.

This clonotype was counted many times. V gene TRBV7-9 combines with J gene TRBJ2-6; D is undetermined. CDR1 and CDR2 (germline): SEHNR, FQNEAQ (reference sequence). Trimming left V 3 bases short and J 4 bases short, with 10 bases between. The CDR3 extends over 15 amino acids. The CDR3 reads CASSFMGSGANVLTF. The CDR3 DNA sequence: TGTGCCAGCAGCTTCATGGGGTCAGGGGCCAACGTCCTGACTTTC.

CDR3 bases: TGTGCCAGCAGTGGGTCCGGCACATACGAGCAGTACTTC. This encodes CASSGSGTYEQYF. The chain recombines TRBV2 with TRBJ2-7; D is unresolved. CDR3 size: 13 residues. Germline CDR1 is SNHLY and CDR2 is FYNNEI. Trimming took 4 bases from V and 4 from J, leaving 11 bases between them.

CDR3 bases: TGTGCCAGCAGCTCCGGGGGACGGGGGAACACTGAAGCTTTCTTT. Protein: CASSSGGRGNTEAFF. This rearrangement joins TRBV7-9 to TRBJ1-1, with D possibly being TRBD1 (5 bases). CDR1 is SEHNR and CDR2 is FQNEAQ in the germline V gene (reference sequence). This CDR3 is built from 15 residues. V lost 4 bases and J 1 base, leaving 13 bases between the germline ends.

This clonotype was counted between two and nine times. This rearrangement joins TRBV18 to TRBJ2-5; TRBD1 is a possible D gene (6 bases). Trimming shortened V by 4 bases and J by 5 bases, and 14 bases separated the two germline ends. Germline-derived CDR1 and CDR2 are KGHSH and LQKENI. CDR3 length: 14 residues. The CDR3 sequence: CASSRTVGGETQYF. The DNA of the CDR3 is TGTGCCAGCTCACGGACAGTAGGTGGGGAGACCCAGTACTTC.

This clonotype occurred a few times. The CDR3 loop reads CASSPQGTSRSYEQYF. The CDR3 region has the DNA TGTGCCAGCAGCCCGCAGGGGACTAGCAGGTCCTACGAGCAGTACTTC. The chain combines TRBV7-2 with TRBJ2-7; 9 bases align to TRBD2. The CDR3 totals 16 residues. V lost 5 bases and J lost 1; bases outside the gene matches: 9. Germline V gives CDR1 SGHTA, CDR2 FQGNSA.

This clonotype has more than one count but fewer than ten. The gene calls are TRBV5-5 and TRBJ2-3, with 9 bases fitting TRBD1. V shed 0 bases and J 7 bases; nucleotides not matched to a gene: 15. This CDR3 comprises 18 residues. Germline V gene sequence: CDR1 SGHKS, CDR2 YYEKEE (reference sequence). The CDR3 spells CASSLAELGQGYRNTQYF. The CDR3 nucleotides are TGTGCCAGCAGCTTGGCCGAGTTGGGACAGGGTTATAGGAATACGCAGTATTTT.

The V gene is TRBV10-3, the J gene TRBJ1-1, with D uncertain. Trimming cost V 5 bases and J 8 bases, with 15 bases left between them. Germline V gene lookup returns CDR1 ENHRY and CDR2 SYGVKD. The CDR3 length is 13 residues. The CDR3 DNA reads TGTGCCATCAGTTCCAGTGAGTCGGCCGAAGCTTTCTTT. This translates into CAISSSESAEAFF.

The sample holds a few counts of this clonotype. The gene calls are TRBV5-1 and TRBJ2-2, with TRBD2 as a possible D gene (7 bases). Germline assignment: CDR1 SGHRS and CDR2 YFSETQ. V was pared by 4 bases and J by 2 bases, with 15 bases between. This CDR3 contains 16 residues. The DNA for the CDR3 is TGCGCCAGCAGCAAGACGGCGGGGGCCAACACCGGGGAGCTGTTTTTT. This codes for CASSKTAGANTGELFF.

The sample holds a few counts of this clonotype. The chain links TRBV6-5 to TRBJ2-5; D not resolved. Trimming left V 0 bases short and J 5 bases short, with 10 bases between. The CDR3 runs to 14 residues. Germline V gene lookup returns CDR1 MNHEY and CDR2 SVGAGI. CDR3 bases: TGTGCCAGCAGTTACTCACTACTTGGGGAGACCCAGTACTTC. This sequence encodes CASSYSLLGETQYF.

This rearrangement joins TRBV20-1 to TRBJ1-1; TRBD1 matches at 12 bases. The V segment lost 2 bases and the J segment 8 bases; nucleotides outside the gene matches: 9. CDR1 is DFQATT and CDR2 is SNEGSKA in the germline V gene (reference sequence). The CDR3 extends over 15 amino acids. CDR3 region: CSARPPGTGGAEAFF. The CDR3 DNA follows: TGCAGTGCTAGACCCCCGGGGACAGGGGGCGCAGAAGCTTTCTTT.

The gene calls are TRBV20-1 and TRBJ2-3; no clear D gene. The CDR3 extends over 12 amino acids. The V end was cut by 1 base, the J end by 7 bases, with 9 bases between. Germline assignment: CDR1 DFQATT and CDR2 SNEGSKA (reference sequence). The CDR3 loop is CSARGLLYTQYF. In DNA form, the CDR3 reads TGCAGTGCTAGAGGATTACTATATACGCAGTATTTT.

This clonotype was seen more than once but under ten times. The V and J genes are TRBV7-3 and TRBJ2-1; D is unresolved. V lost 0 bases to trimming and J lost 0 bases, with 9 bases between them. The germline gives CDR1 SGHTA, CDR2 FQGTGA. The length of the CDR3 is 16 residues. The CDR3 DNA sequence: TGTGCCAGCAGCTTAACACCGGTGAGCTCCTACAATGAGCAGTTCTTC. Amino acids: CASSLTPVSSYNEQFF. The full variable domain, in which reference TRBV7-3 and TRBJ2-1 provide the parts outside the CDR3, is GAGVSQTPSNKVTEKGKYVELRCDPISGHTALYWYRQSLGQGPEFLIYFQGTGAADDSGLPNDRFFAVRPEGSVSTLKIQRTERGDSAVYLCASSLTPVSSYNEQFFGPGTRLTVL.

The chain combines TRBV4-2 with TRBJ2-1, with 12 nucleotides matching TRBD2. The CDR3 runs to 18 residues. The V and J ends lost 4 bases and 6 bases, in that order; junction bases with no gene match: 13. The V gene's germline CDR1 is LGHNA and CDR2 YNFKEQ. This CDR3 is CASSPSAQTSGRSNEQFF. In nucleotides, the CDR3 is TGTGCCAGCAGCCCCTCCGCCCAGACTAGCGGGAGATCCAATGAGCAGTTCTTC.

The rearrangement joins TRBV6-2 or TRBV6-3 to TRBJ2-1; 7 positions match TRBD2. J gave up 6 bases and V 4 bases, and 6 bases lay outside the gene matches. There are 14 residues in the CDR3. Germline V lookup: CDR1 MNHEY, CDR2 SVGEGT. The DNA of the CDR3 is TGTGCCAGCAGTTTTACGGGAGGCGCCAATGAGCAGTTCTTC. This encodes CASSFTGGANEQFF.

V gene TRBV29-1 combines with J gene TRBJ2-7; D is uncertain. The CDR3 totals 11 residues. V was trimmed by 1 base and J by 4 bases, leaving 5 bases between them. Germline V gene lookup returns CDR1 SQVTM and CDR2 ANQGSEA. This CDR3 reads CSVEVKYEQYF. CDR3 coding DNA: TGCAGCGTTGAAGTTAAATACGAGCAGTACTTC.

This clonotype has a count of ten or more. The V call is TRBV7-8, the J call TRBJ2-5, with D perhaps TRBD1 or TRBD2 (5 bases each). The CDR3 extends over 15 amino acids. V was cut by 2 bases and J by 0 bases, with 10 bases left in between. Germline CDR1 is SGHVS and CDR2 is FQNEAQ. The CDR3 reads CASSLSGLHQETQYF. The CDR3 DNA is TGTGCCAGCAGCTTATCGGGGCTACACCAAGAGACCCAGTACTTC.

Here the CDR3 DNA reads TGCAGTGCTAGAGATGATGGCCGGTCCGGAATTCAGTACTTC. This encodes CSARDDGRSGIQYF. The J gene is TRBJ2-4, the V gene TRBV20-1; D gene unclear. Trimming cost V 0 bases and J 10 bases, with 16 bases left between them. Germline CDR1 and CDR2: DFQATT and SNEGSKA (reference sequence). The CDR3 is 14 amino acids.

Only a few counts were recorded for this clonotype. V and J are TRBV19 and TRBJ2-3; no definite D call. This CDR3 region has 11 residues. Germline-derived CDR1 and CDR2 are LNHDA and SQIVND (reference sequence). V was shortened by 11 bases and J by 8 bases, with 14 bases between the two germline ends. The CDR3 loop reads CAGGDGRTQYF. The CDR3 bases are TGTGCCGGCGGTGACGGACGTACGCAGTATTTT.

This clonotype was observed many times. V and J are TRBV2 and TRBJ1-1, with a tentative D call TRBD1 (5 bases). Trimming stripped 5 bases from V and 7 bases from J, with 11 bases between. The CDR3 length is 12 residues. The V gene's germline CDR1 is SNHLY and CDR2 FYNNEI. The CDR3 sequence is CASSRGRGEAFF. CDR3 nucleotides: TGTGCCAGCAGTAGGGGACGGGGTGAAGCTTTCTTT.

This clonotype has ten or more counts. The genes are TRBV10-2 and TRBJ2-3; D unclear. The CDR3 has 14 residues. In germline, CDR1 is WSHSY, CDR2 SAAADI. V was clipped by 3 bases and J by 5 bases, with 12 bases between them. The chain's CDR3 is CASSDSRAQDTQYF. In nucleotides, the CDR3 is TGCGCCAGCAGTGATTCCAGAGCGCAAGATACGCAGTATTTT.

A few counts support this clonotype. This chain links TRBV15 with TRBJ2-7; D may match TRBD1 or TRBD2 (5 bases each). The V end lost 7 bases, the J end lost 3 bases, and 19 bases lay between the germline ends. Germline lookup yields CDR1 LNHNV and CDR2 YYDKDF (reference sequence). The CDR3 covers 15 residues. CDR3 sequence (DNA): TGTGCCACCACCCGTGGGGCAGGGAGCGGCTACGAGCAGTACTTC. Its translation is CATTRGAGSGYEQYF.

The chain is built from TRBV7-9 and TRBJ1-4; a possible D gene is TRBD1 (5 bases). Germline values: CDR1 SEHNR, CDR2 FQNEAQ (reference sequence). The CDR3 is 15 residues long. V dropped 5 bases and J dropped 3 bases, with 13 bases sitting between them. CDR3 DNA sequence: TGTGCCAGCAGCCCGCGGGGGGAATCTAATGAAAAACTGTTTTTT. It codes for CASSPRGESNEKLFF.

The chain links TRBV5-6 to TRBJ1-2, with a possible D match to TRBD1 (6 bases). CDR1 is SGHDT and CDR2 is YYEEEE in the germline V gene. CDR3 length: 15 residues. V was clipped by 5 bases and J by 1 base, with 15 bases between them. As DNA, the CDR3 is TGTGCCAGCAGTTCTGGACAGAATCTTAACTATGGCTACACCTTC. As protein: CASSSGQNLNYGYTF.

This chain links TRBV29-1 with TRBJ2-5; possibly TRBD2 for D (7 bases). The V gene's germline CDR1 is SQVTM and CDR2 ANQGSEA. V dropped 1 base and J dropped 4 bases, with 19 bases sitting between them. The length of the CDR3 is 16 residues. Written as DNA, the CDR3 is TGCAGCGTTGAAGGGGTTGGGGGGGGCAAGGGAGAGACCCAGTACTTC. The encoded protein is CSVEGVGGGKGETQYF.

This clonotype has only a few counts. CDR3 nucleotide sequence: TGTGCCAGCAGCCAAGGGAGGGGGAGGTTCTACAATGAGCAGTTCTTC. This codes for CASSQGRGRFYNEQFF. This chain links TRBV3-1 with TRBJ2-1; D is perhaps TRBD1 or TRBD2 (6 bases each). V lost 1 base to trimming and J lost 3 bases, with 13 bases between them. From germline, CDR1 is LGHDT and CDR2 YNNKEL (reference sequence). The CDR3 is 16 residues long.